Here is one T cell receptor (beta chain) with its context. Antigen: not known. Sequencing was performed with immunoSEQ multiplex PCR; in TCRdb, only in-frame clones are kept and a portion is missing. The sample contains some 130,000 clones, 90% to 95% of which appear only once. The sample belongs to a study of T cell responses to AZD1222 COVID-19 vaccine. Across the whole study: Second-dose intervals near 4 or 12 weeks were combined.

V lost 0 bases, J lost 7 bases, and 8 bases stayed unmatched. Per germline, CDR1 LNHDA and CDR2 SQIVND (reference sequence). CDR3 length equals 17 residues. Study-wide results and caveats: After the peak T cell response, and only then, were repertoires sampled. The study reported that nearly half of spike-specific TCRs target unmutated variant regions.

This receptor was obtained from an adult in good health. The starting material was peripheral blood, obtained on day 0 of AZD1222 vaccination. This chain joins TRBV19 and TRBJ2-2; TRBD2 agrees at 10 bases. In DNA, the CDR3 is TGTGCCAGTAGTATAGAGTCTAGCGGGAGATATGGCGGGGAGCTGTTTTTT. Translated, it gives CASSIESSGRYGGELFF. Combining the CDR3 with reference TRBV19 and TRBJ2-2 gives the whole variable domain DGGITQSPKYLFRKEGQNVTLSCEQNLNHDAMYWYRQDPGQGLRLIYYSQIVNDFQKGDIAEGYSVSREKKESFPLTVTSAQKNPTAFYLCASSIESSGRYGGELFFGEGSRLTVL.